Sequencing of this TCR beta chain was carried out in a study of siplizumab effects on memory and regulatory T cells. The CDR3 runs to 16 residues. Germline values: CDR1 SNHLY, CDR2 FYNNEI. The V end lost 6 bases, the J end lost 5 bases, and 19 bases lay between the germline ends. Using immunoSEQ multiplex PCR, the repertoire was profiled, and TCRdb retains in-frame clones only, with some absent. The data show 62,000 or so clones, around 78% seen once. The TCR was taken from a human donor in good health. Sequences were obtained from memory CD4+ T cells sorted from blood. V gene TRBV2 combines with J gene TRBJ2-2, with a weak D call TRBD2 (5 bases). CDR3 nucleotide sequence: TGTGCCAGCAGCCACCCCGGAACCAGAGGGACCGGGGAGCTGTTTTTT. Translation: CASSHPGTRGTGELFF. Full variable domain (remainder filled in from reference TRBV2 and TRBJ2-2): EPEVTQTPSHQVTQMGQEVILRCVPISNHLYFYWYRQILGQKVEFLVSFYNNEISEKSEIFDDQFSVERPDGSNFTLKIRSTKLEDSAMYFCASSHPGTRGTGELFFGEGSRLTVL.